This T cell receptor beta chain stems from a study of identical twins. Template switching added a universal primer site, and cDNA bore unique molecular identifiers. From the 5' RACE reads, TCRdb called clonotypes with MiXCR, one entry per CDR3 protein. Of under 250,000 distinct CDR3 sequences listed, around 10% are singletons. Losses at the gene ends were 7 bases for V and 2 bases for J; bases not matched to a gene: 13. Germline V gene lookup returns CDR1 DFQATT and CDR2 SNEGSKA (reference sequence). This CDR3 spans 16 amino acids. The table lists this clonotype with many counts. Its antigen is as yet unknown. Points from the study as a whole: Without tracking the same donors, conclusions rested on cross-sectional statistical analysis. Out-of-frame alpha sequences common to twins were enriched for low generation probability. Fewer insertions were carried by abundant cord blood beta clonotypes, but none was seen in memory repertoires.

The TCR sequence derives from a woman aged 18-29 years in good health. The sequencing input was memory (CD45RO+) T cells sorted from blood. This chain connects TRBV20-1 to TRBJ1-2; TRBD1 aligns across 10 bases. The chain's CDR3 is CSVEGQGDLLNYGYTF. The CDR3, as DNA: TGCAGTGTTGAAGGACAGGGGGACCTTCTGAACTATGGCTACACCTTC.